Described below is a single TCR beta chain sequence and its context. The antigen is unknown. This specimen belongs to a study of T-cell memory formation after mild COVID-19. Background on the study: Largely, TCR clusters stayed within a single donor. Whole-study findings and limits: Cross-reactive memory appears to have joined, as suggested by some responding clones showing up in pre-infection memory.

One entry per CDR3 protein results from TCRdb running MiXCR on the 5' RACE reads. The table shows tens of thousands of distinct CDR3 sequences, with roughly 16% occurring only once. Sequencing was performed on PBMCs or a T cell subset sorted from them (not recorded which). The receptor's source is a young man who had mild COVID-19 (a few samples of this study predate the infection). Cell type and time point are not known.

This CDR3 is CASSQGLADRDTQYF. Here the CDR3 DNA reads TGTGCCAGCAGCCAGGGACTAGCCGACCGAGATACGCAGTATTTT. J is TRBJ2-3 and V is TRBV4-2; TRBD2 aligns across 9 bases. V shed 3 bases and J 5 bases; nucleotides not matched to a gene: 6. Germline V gives CDR1 LGHNA, CDR2 YNFKEQ. CDR3 length: 15 residues.